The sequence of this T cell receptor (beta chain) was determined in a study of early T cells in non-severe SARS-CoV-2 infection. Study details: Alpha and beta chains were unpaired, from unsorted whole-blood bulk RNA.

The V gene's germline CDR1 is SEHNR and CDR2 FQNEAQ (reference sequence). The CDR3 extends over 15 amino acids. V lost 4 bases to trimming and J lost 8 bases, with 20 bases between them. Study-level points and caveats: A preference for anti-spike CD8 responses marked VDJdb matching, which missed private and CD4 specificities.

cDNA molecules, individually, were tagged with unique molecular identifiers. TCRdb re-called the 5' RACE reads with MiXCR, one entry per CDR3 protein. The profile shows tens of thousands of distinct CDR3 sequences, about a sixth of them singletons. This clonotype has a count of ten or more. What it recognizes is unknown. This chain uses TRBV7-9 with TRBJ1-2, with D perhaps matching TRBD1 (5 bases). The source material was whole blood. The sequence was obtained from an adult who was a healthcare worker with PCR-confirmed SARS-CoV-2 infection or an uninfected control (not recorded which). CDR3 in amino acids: CASSSMTREVRGYTF. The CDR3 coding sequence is TGTGCCAGCAGCTCGATGACCAGGGAGGTTCGGGGCTACACCTTC.